The text below deals with one T cell receptor (beta chain). What this receptor recognizes is not known. Base qualities are not at hand, and no much larger clone is one base apart. The germline V gene sets CDR1 to MNHNS and CDR2 to SASEGT. Counted from cysteine to phenylalanine, this CDR3 has 15 amino acids. Only the CDR3 DNA is retained, 45 bases long and in frame from the first base. V drops 4 bases and J drops 5 bases, leaving 14 bases in between. The data were taken from a study of molecular identifiers for immune sequencing clone quantification (dated by TCRdb to the late 2010s). About the full investigation: For a replicate experiment, RNA from around 20,000 or 100,000 naive CD8 T cells was divided into five aliquots, of which four were sequenced. This methods study benchmarked molecular-identifier clustering-based TCR repertoire sequencing (MIDCIRS) and TCR RNA copy counting, using CD8 T cells to do so.

Library generation was performed with PCR. The run used an Illumina HiSeq 4000. Preparation of bulk TCR libraries followed a previously described approach, with the TCR primers listed in Table S5. Total RNA was purified with the Qiagen AllPrep DNA/RNA kit. Before analysis, reads from multiple sequencing runs of one library were combined. From the authors' description of their analysis: Reads were retained only if the reads had an exact TCR constant sequence, and the retained reads were trimmed to 150 nt and grouped according to their 12-nt molecular barcodes. Reads within each barcode group were sub-clustered using a 15% Levenshtein threshold, and quality-weighted consensus sequences were constructed for each RNA molecule. Non-functional sequences were excluded, and lower-count sequences lying one edit away from another sequence were also excluded. Based on fitting two negative binomial distributions, any barcode sub-cluster with under 20% of the maximum read count was discarded. TCRdb ran its own pipeline on the public reads, namely fastp trimming at Q25 and MiXCR clone calling, and kept in-frame beta chains. Identical CDR3 proteins give one entry, which carries the most common genes and DNA. In this record, the V and J calls reflect TCRdb's handling and not the investigators' own analysis. This sample lists around 480,000 distinct CDR3 sequences; around a fifth were detected once. The top ten constitute approximately 0.84% of the sample.

What the research found in general, with its limitations: When barcode sub-clustering was omitted, TCR diversity was inflated by chimeric consensus sequences, with chimeras reaching as high as 47%. Approximately 3.1 recovered TCR RNA copies per cell were obtained by modeling, versus about 10 by digital PCR, implying a capture efficiency of 30% to 35%. The naive libraries included spiked-in Jurkat TCR RNA (10 copies' worth), and this Jurkat TCR RNA is not part of the donor repertoire. Spiked-in Jurkat TCR RNA equal to a single cell's worth was reported to be detectable even within one million naive CD8 T cells. In CMV-specific effector cells, over 98% of molecules were held by clones above 20 RNA copies, whereas under 1% of molecules were held by such clones in naive cells. Highly expanded clone sizes could be underestimated if identical TCR molecules share a barcode.

Libraries of naive CD8 T cells were built from approximately 20,000 to 1,000,000 sorted cells, with 10%, 30% or 50% of the purified RNA used. Naive CD8 T cells were FACS-sorted as CD8+CD4-CCR7+CD45RA+ on a BD FACSAria II into RLT Plus buffer. Detection sensitivity was tested by spiking Jurkat RNA equal to some 10 TCR copies' worth into samples containing roughly 19,000-1,000,000 naive CD8 T cells. CD8 T cells were enriched with RosetteSep CD8+ T Cell Enrichment Cocktail and Ficoll-Paque, followed by ACK red cell lysis. The rearrangement combines TRBV6-1 with TRBJ2-2; no D segment can be confidently identified. The sample comprised naive CD8+ T cells from blood, with Jurkat cell RNA spiked in. The cell subset or site label of this sample denotes: FACS-sorted CD8+CD4-CCR7+CD45RA+ naive T cells. The TCR comes from a human donor in good health. Some libraries in this study had Jurkat cell RNA spiked in. The DNA sequence is as follows: TGTGCCAGCAGTGGTCTGGGGTTAGGGACCGGGGAGCTGTTTTTT. Protein translation: CASSGLGLGTGELFF.